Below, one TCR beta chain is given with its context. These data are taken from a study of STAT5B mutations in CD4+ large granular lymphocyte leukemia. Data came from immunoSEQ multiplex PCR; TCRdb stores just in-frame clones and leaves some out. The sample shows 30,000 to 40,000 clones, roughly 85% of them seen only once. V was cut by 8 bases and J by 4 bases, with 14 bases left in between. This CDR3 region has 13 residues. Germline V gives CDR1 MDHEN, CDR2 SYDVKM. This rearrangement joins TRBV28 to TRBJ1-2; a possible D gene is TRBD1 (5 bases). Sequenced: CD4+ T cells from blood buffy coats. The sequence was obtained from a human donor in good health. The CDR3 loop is CASALLGGYGYTF. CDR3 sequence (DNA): TGTGCCAGCGCCCTATTGGGGGGCTATGGCTACACCTTC.